Below are 13 T cell receptor beta chains sequenced from a single sample in a study of CD8 T cells in Susac syndrome. cDNA came from roughly 0.53 to 1 ug RNA primed by random hexamers. TCRdb reanalysed the immunoSEQ multiplex PCR reads using MiXCR and keeps one entry per CDR3 protein. The sample consists of some 300,000 distinct CDR3 sequences, around 89% of them appearing once. The sequenced material came from CD8+ T cells from PBMCs. Receptors originate from a human donor with multiple sclerosis.

The chain recombines TRBV4-3 with TRBJ1-1, with D perhaps TRBD1 (5 bases). V was pared by 0 bases and J by 4 bases, with 9 bases between. The CDR3 totals 14 residues. The germline V gene encodes CDR1 LGHNA and CDR2 YSLEER. CDR3 residues: CASSQDSGGTEAFF. CDR3 nucleotide sequence: TGCGCCAGCAGCCAAGATTCCGGGGGCACTGAAGCTTTCTTT.

This chain uses TRBV7-9 with TRBJ1-5, with D unclear. The CDR3 has 14 amino acids. Germline V gene data show CDR1 as SEHNR and CDR2 as FQNEAQ (reference sequence). V was pared by 2 bases and J by 6 bases, with 11 bases between. CDR3 protein: CASSLSGFGQPQHF. The CDR3 DNA reads TGTGCCAGCAGCTTAAGTGGGTTTGGTCAGCCCCAGCATTTT.

The CDR3 nucleotides read TGCGCCAGCAGCCATTTGGGACAGACCGCTGAGCAGTACTTC. Its translation: CASSHLGQTAEQYF. The chain couples TRBV4-3 to TRBJ2-7; 7 bases fit TRBD1. Trimming took 3 bases from V and 7 from J; bases not matched to a gene: 9. This CDR3 has 14 amino acids. Germline V gene data show CDR1 as LGHNA and CDR2 as YSLEER.

The rearrangement uses TRBV10-3 and TRBJ2-2, with D perhaps matching TRBD1 (6 bases). The V end lost 6 bases, the J end lost 6 bases, and 23 bases lay between the germline ends. The germline CDR1 and CDR2 sequences are ENHRY and SYGVKD. CDR3 length: 17 residues. CDR3 nucleotide sequence: TGTGCCATCAGGAACCCGGGGCAGGGGTCCGGGGCCGGGGAGCTGTTTTTT. It specifies CAIRNPGQGSGAGELFF.

A remark on this clonotype: At one of its ends the junction is not consistent with the germline gene, which may arise from a read error. The chain is built from TRBV7-2 and TRBJ2-7; D remains unclear. This CDR3 spans 12 amino acids. The germline V gene encodes CDR1 SGHTA and CDR2 FQGNSA. The CDR3 here is CAGSYPVYEQYF. The CDR3 coding sequence is TGTGCCGGCAGCTACCCCGTTTACGAGCAGTACTTC.

The CDR3 nucleotides are TGTGCCAGCAGTGATCGGTGGCAGATCCTGCCCCGACAGGGGTTTATCGCCTACGAGCAGTACTTC. Protein: CASSDRWQILPRQGFIAYEQYF. The chain uses TRBV6-4 and TRBJ2-7, with 8 bases matching TRBD1. Germline V gene sequence: CDR1 MRHNA, CDR2 SNTAGT. The CDR3 covers 22 residues. The ends lost 3 bases at V and 2 bases at J; junction bases unmatched: 27.

The chain employs TRBV6-2 or TRBV6-3 and TRBJ2-5, with 7 bases matching TRBD2. This CDR3 has 16 residues. Germline CDR1 reads MNHEY; CDR2 reads SVGEGT. V trimming: 6 bases; J trimming: 5 bases; junction bases outside the gene matches: 15. CDR3 nucleotide sequence: TGTGCCAGCAGAGTGCCTGCGGGACTACTGGAGGAGACCCAGTACTTC. This encodes CASRVPAGLLEETQYF.

V gene TRBV7-6 combines with J gene TRBJ2-7, with 7 bases aligning to TRBD2. The CDR3 runs to 15 residues. Per germline, CDR1 SGHVS and CDR2 FNYEAQ. The V gene end was trimmed by 1 base and the J gene end by 0 bases; junction bases not matched to a gene: 3. The CDR3 DNA follows: TGTGCCAGCAGCTTAGAAGCGGGGAGCTCCTACGAGCAGTACTTC. Translated, it gives CASSLEAGSSYEQYF.

The V and J genes are TRBV27 and TRBJ2-3; D is perhaps TRBD1 (6 bases). The germline V and J ends were trimmed by 7 bases and 6 bases, with 20 bases remaining between them. The CDR3 is 15 amino acids. CDR1 MNHEY and CDR2 SMNVEV come from the germline V gene (reference sequence). CDR3 bases: TGTGCCAGCACCCTAAGCCCAGAGGGGGTGGATACGCAGTATTTT. This sequence encodes CASTLSPEGVDTQYF.

This chain links TRBV6-6 with TRBJ2-7; 10 bases fit TRBD1. Unmatched junction bases numbered 7, after V lost 4 bases and J lost 4 bases. The CDR3 has 15 residues. Looked up from germline, CDR1 is MNHNY and CDR2 is SVGAGI (reference sequence). The CDR3 DNA is TGTGCCAGCAGTTCGTGGGACAGGGGTAGGTACGAGCAGTACTTC. It codes for CASSSWDRGRYEQYF.

This clonotype was observed a single time. V and J are TRBV9 and TRBJ2-6, with 7 bases identical to TRBD2. Germline V lookup: CDR1 SGDLS, CDR2 YYNGEE. The junction had 4 bases not matched to a gene; V was cut back by 4 bases and J by 3 bases. The CDR3 has 15 amino acids. CDR3 residues: CASSLGRVGANVLTF. Here the CDR3 DNA reads TGTGCCAGCAGCCTAGGGAGGGTTGGGGCCAACGTCCTGACTTTC. The entire variable domain, with the rest obtained from reference TRBV9 and TRBJ2-6, is as follows: DSGVTQTPKHLITATGQRVTLRCSPRSGDLSVYWYQQSLDQGLQFLIQYYNGEERAKGNILERFSAQQFPDLHSELNLSSLELGDSALYFCASSLGRVGANVLTFGAGSRLTVL.

The genes are TRBV6-5 and TRBJ2-6; D is unclear. CDR3 length: 15 amino acids. Trimming removed 2 bases at V and 2 bases at J, with 7 bases between. Germline CDR1 is MNHEY and CDR2 is SVGAGI. CDR3 loop: CASSYGLTGANVLTF. For the CDR3, the DNA is TGTGCCAGCAGTTACGGTCTAACTGGGGCCAACGTCCTGACTTTC.

The genes are TRBV6-2 or TRBV6-3 and TRBJ2-2; D unresolved. CDR3 length: 15 residues. V lost 6 bases and J 5 bases, leaving 16 bases between the germline ends. Germline V CDR1 and CDR2: MNHEY, SVGEGT. CDR3 residues: CASRIGSRVTGELFF. Here the CDR3 DNA reads TGTGCCAGCAGGATCGGGTCAAGGGTTACCGGGGAGCTGTTTTTT.